A selection of T cell receptor beta chains follows, all from one sample in a study of blood T cell repertoires in COVID-19. Profiling relied on immunoSEQ multiplex PCR, and the TCRdb table lists in-frame clones only, not all of them. This table holds roughly 430,000 clones, about 88% found once. Sequencing was performed on PBMCs or T cells enriched from blood (not recorded which). These receptors all come from a woman under 30 who had been exposed to COVID-19. Both conserved end residues are part of each CDR3. A D gene is named only where the DNA matches it firmly. Expanded clones are given a class, and other clones once, few, many or no size at all.

TRBV19,TRBJ2-5,-,TRBD1,TGTGCCAGCAAGACGGACAGGGGTGACCAAGAGACCCAGTACTTC,CASKTDRGDQETQYF
TRBV7-2,TRBJ2-5,-,-,TGTGCCAGCAGTCCCCTAGATGCGCCACAAGAGACCCAGTACTTC,CASSPLDAPQETQYF
TRBV4-1,TRBJ1-3,once,-,TGCGCCAGCAGCCAGGGGGAGGGAACTGGAAACACCATATATTTT,CASSQGEGTGNTIYF
TRBV5-1,TRBJ2-2,-,-,TGCGCCAGCAGCTTAGAACAGCCCAACACCGGGGAGCTGTTTTTT,CASSLEQPNTGELFF
TRBV28,TRBJ1-2,-,TRBD1,TGTGCCAGCAGTTCCCTCTCAAGGGCCCAGGGGGTGGATGGCTACACCTTC,CASSSLSRAQGVDGYTF
TRBV28,TRBJ2-1,-,-,TGTGCCAGCAGTTCGCCTCGAGAGGGCAGTGGCTACAATGAGCAGTTCTTC,CASSSPREGSGYNEQFF
TRBV6-5,TRBJ1-2,-,TRBD1,TGTGCCACCCGGGCCCCAGGGGGCGGAGGGGGCTACACCTTC,CATRAPGGGGGYTF
TRBV30,TRBJ1-6,-,-,TGTGCCTGGAGCATCGGGGTGAATTCACCCCTCCACTTT,CAWSIGVNSPLHF
TRBV12-3/TRBV12-4,TRBJ2-1,-,TRBD2,TGTGCCAGCAGTTTCGGGGGGAACAATGAGCAGTTCTTC,CASSFGGNNEQFF
TRBV6-2/TRBV6-3,TRBJ2-5,-,TRBD2,TGTGCCAGCAGTTACCGACCTTGGGGCGGGGGGGATCAAGAGACCCAGTACTTC,CASSYRPWGGGDQETQYF
TRBV7-2,TRBJ2-5,-,-,TGTGCCAGCAGCTTAGACAGGGTAAAGGAGACCCAGTACTTC,CASSLDRVKETQYF
TRBV5-1,TRBJ2-7,once,-,TGCGCCAGCAGCCCGGTGAGCCCTTCCTTTACCTACGAGCAGTACTTC,CASSPVSPSFTYEQYF
TRBV20-1,TRBJ1-2,-,-,TGCAGTGCTAGTGCGGGGAGCTATGGCTACACCTTC,CSASAGSYGYTF
TRBV19,TRBJ1-5,-,TRBD1,TGTGCCAGTAGTATAGTTGGGACAGGGGGTGTGAATCAGCCCCAGCATTTT,CASSIVGTGGVNQPQHF
TRBV27,TRBJ2-7,-,-,TGTGCCAGCAGTTTAAGAGGGGCGGGATACGAGCAGTACTTC,CASSLRGAGYEQYF
TRBV6-5,TRBJ2-7,-,TRBD2,TGTGCCAGCAGTTACCTTTCAGGGCGGGAGTACGAGCAGTACTTC,CASSYLSGREYEQYF
TRBV10-2,TRBJ2-3,once,TRBD2,TGCGCCAGCAGTGAGACTAGCGGGAGAGGATATACGCAGTATTTT,CASSETSGRGYTQYF
TRBV5-1,TRBJ2-7,-,TRBD1,TGCGCCAGCAGCGTAGGACCGACAGGGGGAAGTACCAGCTCCTACGAGCAGTACTTC,CASSVGPTGGSTSSYEQYF